The 2 T cell receptor beta chains listed next were all sequenced from one sample in a study of identical twins. TCRdb used MiXCR to reprocess the 5' RACE reads, holding one entry per CDR3 protein. This table holds a few hundred thousand distinct CDR3 sequences, roughly 9.9% found once. This same sample was also taken into another study, of yellow fever vaccine responses in identical twins.

Sequenced: PBMCs. All receptors derive from a woman between 18 and 29 years old in good health.

This chain links TRBV5-1 with TRBJ2-3; D may be TRBD1 (6 bases). Germline V gene data show CDR1 as SGHRS and CDR2 as YFSETQ. The CDR3 extends over 15 amino acids. The V end was cut by 0 bases, the J end by 2 bases, with 10 bases between. CDR3 bases: TGCGCCAGCAGCTTGGACGGACAGAACACAGATACGCAGTATTTT. Translating it yields CASSLDGQNTDTQYF.

This clonotype was observed a handful of times. The J gene is TRBJ2-5, the V gene TRBV19; 7 positions agree with TRBD2. The CDR3 is made up of 14 amino acids. Germline lookup yields CDR1 LNHDA and CDR2 SQIVND (reference sequence). Trimming at V came to 1 base and at J to 4 bases, leaving 3 bases not matched to a gene. The CDR3 region has the DNA TGTGCCAGTAGTATAGCAGCTAGCGGAGAGACCCAGTACTTC. Translation: CASSIAASGETQYF.